This T cell receptor (beta chain) was identified during a study of post-analysis software for immune sequencing data. The CDR3 consists of 15 residues. With 1 base clipped from V and 2 bases from J, the junction kept 4 bases outside the gene matches. The study, taken as a whole, reports: TRBV5-6, TRBV5-1 and TRBV20-1 were among several TRBV segments more frequent in patients than controls. Versus controls, multiple sclerosis patients showed significantly lower diversity (normalized Chao1).

A few counts support this clonotype. Its antigen remains unidentified. Built from TCR beta cDNA, the libraries had unique molecular identifiers in them. TCRdb itself ran the PCR reads through MiXCR, one entry per CDR3 protein. The sample contains 350,000 to 450,000 distinct CDR3 sequences, roughly 40% of which appear only once. Sequencing used blood. The sequence was collected from a girl aged 2-10 years with multiple sclerosis. This sequence joins TRBV12-3 or TRBV12-4 and TRBJ2-5, with TRBD1 identical over 7 bases. CDR3 region: CASSLEGGQQETQYF. Here the CDR3 DNA reads TGTGCCAGCAGTTTAGAAGGGGGACAGCAAGAGACCCAGTACTTC.